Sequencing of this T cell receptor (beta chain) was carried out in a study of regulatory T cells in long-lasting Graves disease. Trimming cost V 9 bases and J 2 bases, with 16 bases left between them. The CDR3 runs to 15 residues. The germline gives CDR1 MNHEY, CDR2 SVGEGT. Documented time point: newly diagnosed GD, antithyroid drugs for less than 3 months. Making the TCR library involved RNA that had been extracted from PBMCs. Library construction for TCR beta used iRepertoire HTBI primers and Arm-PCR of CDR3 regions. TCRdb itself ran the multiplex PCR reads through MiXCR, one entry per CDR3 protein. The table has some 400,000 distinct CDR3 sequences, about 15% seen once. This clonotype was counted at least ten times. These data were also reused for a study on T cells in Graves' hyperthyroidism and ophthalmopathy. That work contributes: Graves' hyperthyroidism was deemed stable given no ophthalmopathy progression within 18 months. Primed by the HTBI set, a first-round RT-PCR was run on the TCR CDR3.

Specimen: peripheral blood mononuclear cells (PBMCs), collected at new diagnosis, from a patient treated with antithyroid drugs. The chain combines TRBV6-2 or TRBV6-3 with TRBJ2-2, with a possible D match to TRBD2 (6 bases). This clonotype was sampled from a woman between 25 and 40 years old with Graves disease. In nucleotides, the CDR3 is TGTGCCAGACCCCCGGGACTGGTTAACACCGGGGAGCTGTTTTTT. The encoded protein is CARPPGLVNTGELFF.